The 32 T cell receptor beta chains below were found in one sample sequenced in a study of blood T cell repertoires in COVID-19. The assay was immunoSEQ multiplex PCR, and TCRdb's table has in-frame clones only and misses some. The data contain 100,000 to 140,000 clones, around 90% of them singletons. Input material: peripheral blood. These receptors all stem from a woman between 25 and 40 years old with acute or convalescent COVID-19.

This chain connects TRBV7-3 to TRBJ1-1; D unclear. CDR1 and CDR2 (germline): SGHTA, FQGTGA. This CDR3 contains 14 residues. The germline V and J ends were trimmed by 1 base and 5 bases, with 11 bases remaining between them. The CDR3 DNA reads TGTGCCAGCAGCTTAAAGAACAGTGTAACTGAAGCTTTCTTT. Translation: CASSLKNSVTEAFF.

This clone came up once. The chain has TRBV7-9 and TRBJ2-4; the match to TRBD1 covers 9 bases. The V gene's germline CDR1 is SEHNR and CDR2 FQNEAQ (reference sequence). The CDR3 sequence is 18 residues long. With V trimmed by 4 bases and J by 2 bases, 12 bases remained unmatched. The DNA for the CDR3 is TGTGCCAGCAGCTCGAGGGACCGGGACAGGGCGACCAAAAACATTCAGTACTTC. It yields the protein CASSSRDRDRATKNIQYF.

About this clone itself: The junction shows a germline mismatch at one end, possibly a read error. The CDR3 is CASSQGTGVSSGYTF. Here the CDR3 DNA reads TGTGCCAGCAGTCAAGGGACAGGGGTATCTTCTGGCTACACCTTC. The rearrangement links TRBV3-1 (or the pseudogene TRBV3-2) to TRBJ1-2; 10 bases agree with TRBD1. This CDR3 contains 15 residues. Germline lookup yields CDR1 LGHDT and CDR2 YNNKEL (reference sequence).

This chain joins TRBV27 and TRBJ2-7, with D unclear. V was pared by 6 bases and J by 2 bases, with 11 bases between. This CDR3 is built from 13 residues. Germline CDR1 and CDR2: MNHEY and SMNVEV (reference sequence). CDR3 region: CASRSLLAYEQYF. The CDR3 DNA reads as TGTGCCAGCAGGTCCCTTCTAGCCTACGAGCAGTACTTC.

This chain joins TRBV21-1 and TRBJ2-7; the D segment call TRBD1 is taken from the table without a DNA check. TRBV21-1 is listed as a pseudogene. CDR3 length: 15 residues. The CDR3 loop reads CASSLGTANTYEQYF. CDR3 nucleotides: TGTGCCAGCAGCCTAGGGACAGCGAACACCTACGAGCAGTACTTC.

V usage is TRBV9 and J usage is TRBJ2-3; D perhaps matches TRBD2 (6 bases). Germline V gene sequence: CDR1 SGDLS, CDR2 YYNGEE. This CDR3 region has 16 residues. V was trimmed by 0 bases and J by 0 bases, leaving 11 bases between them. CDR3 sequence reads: CASSVGVAASTDTQYF. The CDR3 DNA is TGTGCCAGCAGCGTAGGAGTAGCGGCTAGCACAGATACGCAGTATTTT.

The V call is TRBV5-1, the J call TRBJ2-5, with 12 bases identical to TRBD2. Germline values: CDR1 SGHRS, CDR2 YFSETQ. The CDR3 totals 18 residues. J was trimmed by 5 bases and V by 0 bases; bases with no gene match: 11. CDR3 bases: TGCGCCAGCAGCTTGGGGGTGACTAGCGGGGGCTGGCGGGAGACCCAGTACTTC. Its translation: CASSLGVTSGGWRETQYF.

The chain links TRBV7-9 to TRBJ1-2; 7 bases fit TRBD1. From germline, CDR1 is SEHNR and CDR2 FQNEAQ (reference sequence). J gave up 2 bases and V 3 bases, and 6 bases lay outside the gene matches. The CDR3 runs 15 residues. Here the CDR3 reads CASSFGTDLNYGYTF. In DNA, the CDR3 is TGTGCCAGCAGCTTCGGGACAGACTTGAACTATGGCTACACCTTC.

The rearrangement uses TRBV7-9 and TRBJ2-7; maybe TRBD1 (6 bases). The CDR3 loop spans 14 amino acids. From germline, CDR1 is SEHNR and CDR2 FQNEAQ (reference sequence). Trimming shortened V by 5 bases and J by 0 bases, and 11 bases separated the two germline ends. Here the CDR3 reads CASSRGQYSYEQYF. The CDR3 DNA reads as TGTGCCAGCAGCCGAGGACAGTACTCCTACGAGCAGTACTTC.

The CDR3 region has the DNA TGTGCCAGCAGTCGTCGACAGGGCGGGGAAAAACTGTTTTTT. Amino acid sequence: CASSRRQGGEKLFF. The chain has TRBV7-9 and TRBJ1-4; 7 nucleotides agree with TRBD1. There are 14 residues in the CDR3. In germline, CDR1 is SEHNR, CDR2 FQNEAQ (reference sequence). With V trimmed by 6 bases and J by 8 bases, 9 bases remained unmatched.

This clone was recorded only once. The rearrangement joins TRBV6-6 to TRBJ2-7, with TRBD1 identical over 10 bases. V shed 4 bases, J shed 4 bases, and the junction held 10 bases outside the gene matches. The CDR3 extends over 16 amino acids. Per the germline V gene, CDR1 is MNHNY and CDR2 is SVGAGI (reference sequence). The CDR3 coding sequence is TGTGCCAGCAGTTGGTCAGGGGACAGGGGTCGATACGAGCAGTACTTC. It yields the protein CASSWSGDRGRYEQYF.

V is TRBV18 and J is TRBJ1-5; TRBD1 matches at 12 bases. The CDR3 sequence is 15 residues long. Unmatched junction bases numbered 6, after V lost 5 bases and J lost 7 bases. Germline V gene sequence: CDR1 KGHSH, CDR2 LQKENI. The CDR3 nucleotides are TGTGCCAGCTCATTCGGGACAGGGGGCGCACAGCCCCAGCATTTT. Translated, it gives CASSFGTGGAQPQHF.

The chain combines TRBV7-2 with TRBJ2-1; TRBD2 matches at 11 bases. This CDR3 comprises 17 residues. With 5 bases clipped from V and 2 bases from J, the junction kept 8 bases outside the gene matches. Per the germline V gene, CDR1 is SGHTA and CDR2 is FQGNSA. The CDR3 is CASSTPLGLAAYNEQFF. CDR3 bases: TGTGCCAGCAGCACACCCCTGGGACTAGCGGCCTACAATGAGCAGTTCTTC.

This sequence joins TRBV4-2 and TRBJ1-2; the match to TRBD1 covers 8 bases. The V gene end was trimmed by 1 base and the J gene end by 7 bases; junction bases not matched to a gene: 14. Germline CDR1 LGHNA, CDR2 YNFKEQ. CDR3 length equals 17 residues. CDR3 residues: CASSQGSSGQGSTGYTF. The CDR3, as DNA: TGTGCCAGCAGCCAAGGATCGTCAGGACAGGGATCTACTGGCTACACCTTC.

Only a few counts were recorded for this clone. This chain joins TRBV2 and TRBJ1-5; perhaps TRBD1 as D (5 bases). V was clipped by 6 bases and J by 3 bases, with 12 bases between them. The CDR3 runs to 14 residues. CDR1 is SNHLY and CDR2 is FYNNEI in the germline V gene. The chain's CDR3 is CASSYPGNNQPQHF. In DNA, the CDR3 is TGTGCCAGCAGCTACCCAGGGAACAATCAGCCCCAGCATTTT.

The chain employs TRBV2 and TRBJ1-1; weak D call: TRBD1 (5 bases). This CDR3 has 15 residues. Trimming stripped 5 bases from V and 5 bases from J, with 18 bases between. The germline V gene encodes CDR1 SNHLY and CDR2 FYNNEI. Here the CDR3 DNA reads TGTGCCAGCAGTTCAACCCGACAGCCTGGTACTGAAGCTTTCTTT. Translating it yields CASSSTRQPGTEAFF.

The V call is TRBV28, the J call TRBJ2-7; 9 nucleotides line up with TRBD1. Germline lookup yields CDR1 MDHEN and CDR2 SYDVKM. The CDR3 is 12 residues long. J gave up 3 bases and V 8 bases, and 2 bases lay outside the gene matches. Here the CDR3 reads CASGTGFYEQYF. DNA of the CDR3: TGTGCCAGCGGGACAGGGTTCTACGAGCAGTACTTC.

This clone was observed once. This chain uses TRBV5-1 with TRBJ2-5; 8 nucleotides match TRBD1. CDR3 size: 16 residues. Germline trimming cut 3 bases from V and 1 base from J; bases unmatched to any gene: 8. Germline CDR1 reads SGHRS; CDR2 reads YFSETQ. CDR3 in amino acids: CASSSGQGGPQETQYF. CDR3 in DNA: TGCGCCAGCAGCTCAGGACAGGGAGGACCCCAAGAGACCCAGTACTTC.

The CDR3: CASSYFESTGELFF. CDR3 nucleotides: TGTGCCAGCAGTTATTTCGAGAGCACCGGGGAGCTGTTTTTT. The chain employs TRBV6-2 or TRBV6-3 and TRBJ2-2; D unclear. CDR3 length equals 14 residues. The germline V gene has CDR1 MNHEY and CDR2 SVGEGT. V lost 3 bases to trimming and J lost 4 bases, with 9 bases between them.

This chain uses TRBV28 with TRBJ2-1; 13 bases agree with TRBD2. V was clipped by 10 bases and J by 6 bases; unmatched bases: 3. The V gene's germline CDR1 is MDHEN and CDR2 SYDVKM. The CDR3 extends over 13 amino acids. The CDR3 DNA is TGTGCCATTAGGACTAGCGGGAGCAATGAGCAGTTCTTC. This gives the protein CAIRTSGSNEQFF.

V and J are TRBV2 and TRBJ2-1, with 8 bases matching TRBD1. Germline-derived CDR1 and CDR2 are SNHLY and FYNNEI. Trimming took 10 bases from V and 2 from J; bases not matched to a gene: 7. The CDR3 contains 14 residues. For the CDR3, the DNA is TGTGCCACCGCAGGGGGCATTACCTACAATGAGCAGTTCTTC. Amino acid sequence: CATAGGITYNEQFF.

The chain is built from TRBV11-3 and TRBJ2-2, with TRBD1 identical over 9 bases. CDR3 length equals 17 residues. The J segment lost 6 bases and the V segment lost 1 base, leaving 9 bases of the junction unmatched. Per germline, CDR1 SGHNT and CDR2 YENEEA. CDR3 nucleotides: TGTGCCAGCAGCTTAGGGACAGGGGCCTCGAAGGCCGGGGAGCTGTTTTTT. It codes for CASSLGTGASKAGELFF.

CDR3 nucleotide sequence: TGTGCCAGCAGCCCCTCCGACAGGGGGCTCACTGAAGCTTTCTTT. Protein sequence: CASSPSDRGLTEAFF. The chain joins TRBV13 to TRBJ1-1, with 10 bases that match TRBD1. This CDR3 is built from 15 residues. The germline V gene has CDR1 PRHDT and CDR2 FYEKMQ (reference sequence). J gave up 4 bases and V 5 bases, and 7 bases lay outside the gene matches.

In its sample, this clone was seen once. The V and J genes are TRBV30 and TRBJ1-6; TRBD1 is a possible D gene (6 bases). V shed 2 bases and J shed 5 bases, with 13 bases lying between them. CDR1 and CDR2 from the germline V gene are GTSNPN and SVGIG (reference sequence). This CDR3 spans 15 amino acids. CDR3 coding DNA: TGTGCCTGGAGTCGTACCGGGACAAATAATTCACCCCTCCACTTT. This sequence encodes CAWSRTGTNNSPLHF.

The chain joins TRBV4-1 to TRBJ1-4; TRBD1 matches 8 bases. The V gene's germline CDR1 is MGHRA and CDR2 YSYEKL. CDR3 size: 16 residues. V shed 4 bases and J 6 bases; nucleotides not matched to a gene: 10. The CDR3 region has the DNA TGCGCCAGCAGCCCCCTTGGACAGGGAGGGCATGAAAAACTGTTTTTT. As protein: CASSPLGQGGHEKLFF.

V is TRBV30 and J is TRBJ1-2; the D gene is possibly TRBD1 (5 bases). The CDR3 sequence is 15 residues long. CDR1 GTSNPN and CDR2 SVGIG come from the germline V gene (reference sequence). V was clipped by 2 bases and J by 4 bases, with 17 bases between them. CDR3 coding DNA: TGTGCCTGGAGTTCCACGCGGCGGGGCGGCTATGGCTACACCTTC. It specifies CAWSSTRRGGYGYTF.

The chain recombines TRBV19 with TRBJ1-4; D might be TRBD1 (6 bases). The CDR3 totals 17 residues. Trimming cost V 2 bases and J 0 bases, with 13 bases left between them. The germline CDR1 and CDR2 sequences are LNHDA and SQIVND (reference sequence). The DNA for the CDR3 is TGTGCCAGTAGTATACCCCCTGGACAGCCAACTAATGAAAAACTGTTTTTT. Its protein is CASSIPPGQPTNEKLFF.

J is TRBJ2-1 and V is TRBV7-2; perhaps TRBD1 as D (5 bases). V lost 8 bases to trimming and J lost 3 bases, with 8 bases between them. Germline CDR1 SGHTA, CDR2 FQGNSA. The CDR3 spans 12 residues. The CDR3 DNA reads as TGTGCCAGCGGTCAGGGCTACAATGAGCAGTTCTTC. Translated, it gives CASGQGYNEQFF.

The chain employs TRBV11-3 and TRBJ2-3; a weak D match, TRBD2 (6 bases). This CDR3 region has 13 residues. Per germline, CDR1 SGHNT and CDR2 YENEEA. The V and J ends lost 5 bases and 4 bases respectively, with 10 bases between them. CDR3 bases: TGTGCCAGCAGCCCCAGACTAGCAGATACGCAGTATTTT. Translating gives CASSPRLADTQYF.

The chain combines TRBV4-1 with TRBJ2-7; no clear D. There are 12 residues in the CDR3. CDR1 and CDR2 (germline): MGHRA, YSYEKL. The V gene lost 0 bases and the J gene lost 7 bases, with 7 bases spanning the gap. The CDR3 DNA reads TGCGCCAGCAGCCAAGATGCGTCAGAGCAGTACTTC. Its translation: CASSQDASEQYF.

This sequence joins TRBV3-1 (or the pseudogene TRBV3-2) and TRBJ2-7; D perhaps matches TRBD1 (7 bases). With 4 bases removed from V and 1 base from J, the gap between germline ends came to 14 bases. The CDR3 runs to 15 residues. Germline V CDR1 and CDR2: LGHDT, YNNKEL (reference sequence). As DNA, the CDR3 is TGTGCCAGCAGCCTGAGGCGGGACAGATCCTACGAGCAGTACTTC. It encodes CASSLRRDRSYEQYF.

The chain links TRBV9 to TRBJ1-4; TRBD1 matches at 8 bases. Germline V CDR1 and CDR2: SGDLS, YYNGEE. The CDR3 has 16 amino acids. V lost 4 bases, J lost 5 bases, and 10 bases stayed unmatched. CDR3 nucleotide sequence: TGTGCCAGCAGCCTAAGTTCAGGGGGCGAAAATGAAAAACTGTTTTTT. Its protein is CASSLSSGGENEKLFF. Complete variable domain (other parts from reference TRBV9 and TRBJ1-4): DSGVTQTPKHLITATGQRVTLRCSPRSGDLSVYWYQQSLDQGLQFLIQYYNGEERAKGNILERFSAQQFPDLHSELNLSSLELGDSALYFCASSLSSGGENEKLFFGSGTQLSVL.